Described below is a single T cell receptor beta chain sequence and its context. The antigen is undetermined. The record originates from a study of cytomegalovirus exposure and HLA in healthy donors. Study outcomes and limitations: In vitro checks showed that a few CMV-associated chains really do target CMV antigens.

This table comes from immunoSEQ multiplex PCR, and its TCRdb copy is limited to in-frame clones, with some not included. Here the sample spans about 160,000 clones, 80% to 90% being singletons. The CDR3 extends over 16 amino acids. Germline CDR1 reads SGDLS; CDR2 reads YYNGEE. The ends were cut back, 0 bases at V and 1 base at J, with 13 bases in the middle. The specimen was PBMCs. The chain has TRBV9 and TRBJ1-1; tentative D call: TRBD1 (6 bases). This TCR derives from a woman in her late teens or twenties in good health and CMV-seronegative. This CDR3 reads CASSVVVNRANTEAFF. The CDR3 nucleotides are TGTGCCAGCAGCGTAGTCGTGAACAGGGCGAACACTGAAGCTTTCTTT.